A single sample gave rise to the 28 T cell receptor beta chains below, sequenced in a study of CD8+CD57+ T cells in acquired aplastic anemia. Patients included in sequencing had previously demonstrated CD8+CD57+ cell expansion by flow cytometry. TCR beta VDJ and CDR3 profiles were obtained from a genomic DNA template. TCRdb reprocessed the reads with MiXCR, giving one entry per CDR3 protein. Of some 200,000 distinct CDR3 sequences listed, approximately 48% are singletons. The source material was sorted CD4+, CD8+, or CD8+CD57+ T cells (not recorded which) from PBMCs. Receptor source: a human donor with aplastic anemia.

This chain links TRBV5-5 with TRBJ2-6; D unresolved. V was clipped by 0 bases and J by 2 bases, with 6 bases between them. The CDR3 length is 15 residues. CDR1 is SGHKS, CDR2 YYEKEE, per germline (reference sequence). CDR3 amino acids: CASSLANTGANVLTF. Here the CDR3 DNA reads TGTGCCAGCAGCTTGGCTAACACTGGGGCCAACGTCCTGACTTTC. Complete variable domain (other parts from reference TRBV5-5 and TRBJ2-6): DAGVTQSPTHLIKTRGQQVTLRCSPISGHKSVSWYQQVLGQGPQFIFQYYEKEERGRGNFPDRFSARQFPNYSSELNVNALLLGDSALYLCASSLANTGANVLTFGAGSRLTVL.

About this clonotype itself: With a much larger clone just one base away, this may be a read error. The chain carries TRBV3-1 and TRBJ1-6, with D perhaps matching TRBD1 (5 bases). Per the germline V gene, CDR1 is LGHDT and CDR2 is YNNKEL (reference sequence). V gave up 2 bases and J gave up 11 bases, with 16 bases separating them. The CDR3 length is 15 residues. CDR3 sequence (DNA): TGTGCCAGCAGCCAATTTGGTGGGGCACCTCCACCCCTCCACTTT. This gives the protein CASSQFGGAPPPLHF.

This clonotype appeared many times. The chain carries TRBV12-3 or TRBV12-4 and TRBJ2-1, with D possibly being TRBD2 (5 bases). The CDR3 has 12 amino acids. Trimming cost V 6 bases and J 6 bases, with 9 bases left between them. The CDR3, as DNA: TGTGCCAGCAGAAGCGGACCCAATGAGCAGTTCTTC. Protein sequence: CASRSGPNEQFF.

This clonotype was detected many times. V is TRBV6-2 or TRBV6-3 and J is TRBJ2-5, with D possibly being TRBD1 (6 bases). The CDR3 is 13 residues long. Trimming cost V 6 bases and J 5 bases, with 13 bases left between them. Germline CDR1 reads MNHEY; CDR2 reads SVGEGT. The CDR3, as DNA: TGTGCCAGCAGACCCTCAGGGGATGAGACCCAGTACTTC. The encoded protein is CASRPSGDETQYF.

This clonotype has at least ten counts. The J gene is TRBJ1-6, the V gene TRBV4-1; tentatively, D is TRBD1 (6 bases). Germline V gene data show CDR1 as MGHRA and CDR2 as YSYEKL. The CDR3 totals 16 residues. Trimming shortened V by 3 bases and J by 9 bases, and 18 bases separated the two germline ends. CDR3 sequence: CASSHLGGDKFSPLHF. CDR3 in DNA: TGCGCCAGCAGCCATCTAGGAGGGGACAAGTTTTCACCCCTCCACTTT.

CDR3 loop: CASSLDPNNEKLFF. Written as DNA, the CDR3 is TGCGCCAGCAGCTTGGACCCCAACAATGAAAAACTGTTTTTT. The rearrangement links TRBV5-1 to TRBJ1-4; no definite D call. The germline V and J ends were trimmed by 0 bases and 5 bases, with 8 bases remaining between them. Germline CDR1 and CDR2: SGHRS and YFSETQ. This CDR3 region has 14 residues.

This clonotype has a count of ten or more. The V gene is TRBV29-1, the J gene TRBJ2-5, with 7 bases identical to TRBD1. The CDR3 covers 14 residues. Trimming removed 2 bases from V and 4 bases from J; junction bases left unmatched: 7. Germline CDR1 is SQVTM and CDR2 is ANQGSEA. The CDR3 nucleotides read TGCAGCGTTGAAAGGGGGCTCCTGAGAGAGACCCAGTACTTC. As protein: CSVERGLLRETQYF.

Points on this clonotype: Because it lacks the conserved phenylalanine or tryptophan at the end, this CDR3 is likely a read error. The chain carries TRBV10-3 and TRBJ2-6; a possible D gene is TRBD2 (7 bases). The CDR3 covers 18 residues. The V end was cut by 2 bases, the J end by 2 bases, with 16 bases between. The V gene's germline CDR1 is ENHRY and CDR2 SYGVKD. The CDR3 coding sequence is TGTGCCATCAGTGAGATTAGGGGGAGGGGTCCTGGGGCCAACGTCCTGACTTTG. Amino acids: CAISEIRGRGPGANVLTL.

The CDR3: CARRTGVNTEAFF. The CDR3 nucleotides are TGTGCCAGGAGGACAGGGGTGAACACTGAAGCTTTCTTT. The gene calls are TRBV2 and TRBJ1-1; 9 nucleotides agree with TRBD1. CDR1 is SNHLY, CDR2 FYNNEI, per germline. This CDR3 is built from 13 residues. J gave up 0 bases and V 9 bases, and 2 bases lay outside the gene matches. Complete variable domain (other parts from reference TRBV2 and TRBJ1-1): EPEVTQTPSHQVTQMGQEVILRCVPISNHLYFYWYRQILGQKVEFLVSFYNNEISEKSEIFDDQFSVERPDGSNFTLKIRSTKLEDSAMYFCARRTGVNTEAFFGQGTRLTVV.

This clonotype showed up just once. The chain recombines TRBV19 with TRBJ1-5; D uncertain. The CDR3 runs 14 residues. Looked up from germline, CDR1 is LNHDA and CDR2 is SQIVND (reference sequence). V was trimmed by 10 bases and J by 0 bases, leaving 13 bases between them. The CDR3 is CATRRVYSNQPQHF. In DNA form, the CDR3 reads TGTGCCACCAGGAGGGTGTATAGCAATCAGCCCCAGCATTTT.

The chain employs TRBV7-6 and TRBJ2-3; D might be TRBD1 (5 bases). Per the germline V gene, CDR1 is SGHVS and CDR2 is FNYEAQ. V gave up 5 bases and J gave up 1 base, with 16 bases separating them. The CDR3 loop spans 16 amino acids. In nucleotides, the CDR3 is TGTGCCAGCAGCCACATTCAGGGTGGTGGCACAGATACGCAGTATTTT. Translating it yields CASSHIQGGGTDTQYF. Full variable domain (remainder filled in from reference TRBV7-6 and TRBJ2-3): GAGVSQSPRYKVTKRGQDVALRCDPISGHVSLYWYRQALGQGPEFLTYFNYEAQQDKSGLPNDRFSAERPEGSISTLTIQRTEQRDSAMYRCASSHIQGGGTDTQYFGPGTRLTVL.

This clonotype was recorded once. The chain joins TRBV2 to TRBJ1-3, with D hard to call. The V and J ends lost 5 bases and 4 bases respectively, with 15 bases between them. CDR3 size: 15 residues. CDR1 is SNHLY, CDR2 FYNNEI, per germline. CDR3 DNA sequence: TGTGCCAGCAGTATCGACTCAGTGAGCGGAAACACCATATATTTT. Its translation is CASSIDSVSGNTIYF.

The chain has TRBV7-3 and TRBJ1-2; D is undetermined. V lost 3 bases, J lost 5 bases, and 10 bases lay in between. This CDR3 region has 13 residues. CDR1 and CDR2 from the germline V gene are SGHTA and FQGTGA. The CDR3 DNA follows: TGTGCCAGCAGCTTGTCAGGCGAATATGGCTACACCTTC. Amino acids: CASSLSGEYGYTF.

Ten or more counts support this clonotype. The chain recombines TRBV5-1 with TRBJ2-1, with D maybe TRBD2 (5 bases). The CDR3 loop spans 15 amino acids. CDR1 SGHRS and CDR2 YFSETQ come from the germline V gene. Trimming took 4 bases from V and 0 from J, leaving 11 bases between them. In nucleotides, the CDR3 is TGCGCCAGCAGCGTGGACTCTAGCTCCTACAATGAGCAGTTCTTC. Protein: CASSVDSSSYNEQFF.

The gene calls are TRBV19 and TRBJ2-7, with 7 bases that match TRBD2. Trimming took 10 bases from V and 1 from J; bases not matched to a gene: 13. The CDR3 is 15 amino acids. Germline CDR1 LNHDA, CDR2 SQIVND (reference sequence). The CDR3 reads CATGREASGSYEQYF. DNA of the CDR3: TGTGCCACCGGAAGGGAGGCTAGCGGTTCCTACGAGCAGTACTTC. The whole variable domain, filled in from reference TRBV19 and TRBJ2-7, reads DGGITQSPKYLFRKEGQNVTLSCEQNLNHDAMYWYRQDPGQGLRLIYYSQIVNDFQKGDIAEGYSVSREKKESFPLTVTSAQKNPTAFYLCATGREASGSYEQYFGPGTRLTVT.

This clonotype has a handful of counts. This chain joins TRBV19 and TRBJ2-7; the D gene is possibly TRBD2 (6 bases). The CDR3 covers 14 residues. Trimming shortened V by 5 bases and J by 1 base, and 12 bases separated the two germline ends. Germline V lookup: CDR1 LNHDA, CDR2 SQIVND (reference sequence). The CDR3: CASSPSGTSYEQYF. The CDR3 nucleotides read TGTGCCAGTAGTCCTTCCGGGACTTCCTACGAGCAGTACTTC.

The chain couples TRBV29-1 to TRBJ1-2; D is unresolved. This CDR3 spans 15 amino acids. The V end was cut by 5 bases, the J end by 1 base, with 17 bases between. CDR1 and CDR2 from the germline V gene are SQVTM and ANQGSEA. As DNA, the CDR3 is TGCAGCGTTCTGTCATGGGATTACGGTAACTATGGCTACACCTTC. Translated, it gives CSVLSWDYGNYGYTF.

The chain employs TRBV7-3 and TRBJ2-7, with TRBD2 identical over 10 bases. The CDR3 totals 14 residues. Germline CDR1 and CDR2: SGHTA and FQGTGA. Trimming cost V 2 bases and J 7 bases; bases outside gene matches: 5. The CDR3 DNA sequence: TGTGCCAGCAGCTTACCGGGACTAGCGAGAGAGCAGTACTTC. Encoded protein: CASSLPGLAREQYF.

Concerning this clonotype itself: It may be a read error: a sequence one base away is much more abundant. This rearrangement joins TRBV5-1 to TRBJ1-1, with TRBD1 matching 10 bases. There are 14 residues in the CDR3. Germline V CDR1 and CDR2: SGHRS, YFSETQ. CDR3 bases: TGCGCCAGCAGCAGGGACAGGGGTTTGACTGGAGCTTTCTTT. Its translation is CASSRDRGLTGAFF.

The sample holds a few counts of this clonotype. The V gene is TRBV19, the J gene TRBJ2-1, with D possibly matching TRBD1 (6 bases). The CDR3 length is 16 residues. The germline V gene has CDR1 LNHDA and CDR2 SQIVND (reference sequence). With 4 bases removed from V and 2 bases from J, the gap between germline ends came to 15 bases. CDR3 protein: CASSTSTGLPYNEQFF. For the CDR3, the DNA is TGTGCCAGTAGTACCTCCACAGGGCTACCCTACAATGAGCAGTTCTTC.

This clonotype was seen at least ten times. The V call is TRBV25-1, the J call TRBJ1-2; unclear D gene. Germline V gives CDR1 MGHDK, CDR2 SYGVNS. This CDR3 spans 11 amino acids. Trimming took off 2 bases at V and 8 bases at J, with 6 bases between the two ends. For the CDR3, the DNA is TGTGCCAGCAGTGAACTTAGAGGCTACACCTTC. Amino acids: CASSELRGYTF.

At least ten counts were recorded for this clonotype. CDR3 sequence reads: CASSLEPWVERETQYF. Written as DNA, the CDR3 is TGTGCCAGCAGCTTGGAGCCCTGGGTCGAGCGAGAGACCCAGTACTTC. The chain combines TRBV5-6 with TRBJ2-5; D is uncertain. Per the germline V gene, CDR1 is SGHDT and CDR2 is YYEEEE. The CDR3 is 16 residues long. V lost 0 bases to trimming and J lost 4 bases, with 16 bases between them.

This clonotype was detected ten times or more. This CDR3 is CASSSAYEQYF. Here the CDR3 DNA reads TGTGCCAGCAGCTCCGCCTACGAGCAGTACTTC. V is TRBV11-1 and J is TRBJ2-7; D remains unclear. With 4 bases removed from V and 2 bases from J, the gap between germline ends came to 3 bases. The CDR3 has 11 amino acids. Germline V gives CDR1 SGHAT, CDR2 FQDESV (reference sequence).

This clonotype appeared many times. This chain uses TRBV20-1 with TRBJ1-2, with D maybe TRBD1 (5 bases). Trimming shortened V by 1 base and J by 0 bases, and 15 bases separated the two germline ends. This CDR3 has 16 residues. Looked up from germline, CDR1 is DFQATT and CDR2 is SNEGSKA (reference sequence). The CDR3 sequence is CSARALTTDSNYGYTF. The CDR3 DNA is TGCAGTGCTAGAGCCCTGACGACAGATTCTAACTATGGCTACACCTTC.

This rearrangement joins TRBV4-1 to TRBJ2-5, with D possibly being TRBD2 (6 bases). This CDR3 contains 17 residues. Germline CDR1 reads MGHRA; CDR2 reads YSYEKL. Trimming shortened V by 4 bases and J by 4 bases, and 22 bases separated the two germline ends. The CDR3 is CASSRGPRLGRRETQYF. The CDR3 coding sequence is TGCGCCAGCAGCCGTGGGCCCCGACTAGGACGGCGAGAGACCCAGTACTTC.

The chain recombines TRBV2 with TRBJ1-2; 9 bases line up with TRBD1. The V and J ends lost 3 bases and 0 bases, in that order; junction bases with no gene match: 2. Per germline, CDR1 SNHLY and CDR2 FYNNEI. The CDR3 runs 15 residues. The CDR3 DNA is TGTGCCAGCAGTGAGGGACAGGGTGCTAACTATGGCTACACCTTC. Translation gives CASSEGQGANYGYTF. The complete variable domain, with remaining parts taken from reference TRBV2 and TRBJ1-2, reads EPEVTQTPSHQVTQMGQEVILRCVPISNHLYFYWYRQILGQKVEFLVSFYNNEISEKSEIFDDQFSVERPDGSNFTLKIRSTKLEDSAMYFCASSEGQGANYGYTFGSGTRLTVV.

This clonotype turned up a few times. The gene calls are TRBV27 and TRBJ2-3; no firm D call. The CDR3 consists of 14 residues. The germline V gene encodes CDR1 MNHEY and CDR2 SMNVEV (reference sequence). Trimming left V 6 bases short and J 4 bases short, with 14 bases between. The CDR3: CASRTRPRSDTQYF. For the CDR3, the DNA is TGTGCCAGCAGGACGCGTCCTAGGTCAGATACGCAGTATTTT.

This clonotype was observed a few times. The CDR3 carries no conserved terminal phenylalanine or tryptophan, so it likely arises from a read error. The CDR3 bases are TGTGCCTGCAGTGGTGGCACTGAAGCTTTCTCT. Its translation is CACSGGTEAFS. The J gene is TRBJ1-1, the V gene TRBV25-1; the D is unclear. Germline assignment: CDR1 MGHDK and CDR2 SYGVNS. The CDR3 has 11 residues.